The T cell receptor (beta chain) under discussion was sequenced for a study of OX40 agonist ivuxolimab in advanced cancers. Study as a whole: Allowance was made for prior anti-PD-1, anti-PD-L1 or anti-CTLA-4 therapy, and about 40% had some.

Using immunoSEQ multiplex PCR, the repertoire was profiled, and TCRdb retains in-frame clones only, with some absent. The sample records around 30,000 clones, around 88% being singletons. General study results and limits: There was clonal expansion of CD4+ and CD8+ blood T cells by week 6 at 0.1 to 3.0 mg/kg. Researchers did not determine the expanded peripheral T cells' antigen specificity. Relative to CD4+, CD8+ T cells held more expanded clones on average.

The CDR3 has 16 amino acids. V shed 0 bases, J shed 5 bases, and the junction held 10 bases outside the gene matches. The germline gives CDR1 WNHNN, CDR2 SYGVQD (reference sequence). This clone is labeled large (0.1 to 1%). What it recognizes is unknown. The TCR comes from an adult with an advanced solid tumor such as melanoma, head and neck, liver or kidney cancer. The chain employs TRBV10-1 and TRBJ2-7; 7 nucleotides match TRBD1. The specimen comprised CD4+ or CD8+ T cells sorted from blood, sampled in a trial of the OX40 agonist ivuxolimab. CDR3 sequence: CASSESYEGAKHEQYF. The CDR3 DNA reads as TGCGCCAGCAGTGAGTCGTATGAGGGGGCGAAGCACGAGCAGTACTTC.